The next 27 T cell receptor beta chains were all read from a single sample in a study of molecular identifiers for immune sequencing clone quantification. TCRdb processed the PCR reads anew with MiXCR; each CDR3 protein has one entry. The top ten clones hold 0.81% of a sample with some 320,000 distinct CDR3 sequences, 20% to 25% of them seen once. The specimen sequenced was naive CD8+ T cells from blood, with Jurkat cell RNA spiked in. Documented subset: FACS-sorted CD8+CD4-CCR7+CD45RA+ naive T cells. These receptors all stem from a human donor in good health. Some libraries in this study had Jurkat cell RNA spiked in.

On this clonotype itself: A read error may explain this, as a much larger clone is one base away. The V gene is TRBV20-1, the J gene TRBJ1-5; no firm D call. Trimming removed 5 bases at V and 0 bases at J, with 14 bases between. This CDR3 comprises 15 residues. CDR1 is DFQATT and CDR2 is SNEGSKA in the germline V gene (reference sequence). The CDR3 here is CSAQGRRYSNQPQHF. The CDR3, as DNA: TGCAGTGCTCAAGGACGCCGATATAGCAATCAGCCCCAGCATTTT.

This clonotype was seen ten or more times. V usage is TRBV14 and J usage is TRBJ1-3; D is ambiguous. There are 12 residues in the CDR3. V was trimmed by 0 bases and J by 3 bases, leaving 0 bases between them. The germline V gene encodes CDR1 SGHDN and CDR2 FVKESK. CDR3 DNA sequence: TGTGCCAGCAGCCAAGATGGAAACACCATATATTTT. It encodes CASSQDGNTIYF.

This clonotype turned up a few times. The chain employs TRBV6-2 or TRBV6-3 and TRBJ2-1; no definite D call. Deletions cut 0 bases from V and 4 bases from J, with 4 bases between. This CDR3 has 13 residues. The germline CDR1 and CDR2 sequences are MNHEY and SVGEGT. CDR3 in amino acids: CASSYSLYNEQFF. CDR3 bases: TGTGCCAGCAGTTACTCGTTGTACAATGAGCAGTTCTTC.

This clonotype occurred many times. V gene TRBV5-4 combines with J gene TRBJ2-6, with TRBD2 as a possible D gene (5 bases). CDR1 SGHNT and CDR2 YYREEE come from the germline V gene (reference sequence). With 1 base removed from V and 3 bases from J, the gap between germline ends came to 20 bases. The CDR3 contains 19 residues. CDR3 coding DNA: TGTGCCAGCAGCTTGAACTGGGGAGACCCTCCTTTTGGGGCCAACGTCCTGACTTTC. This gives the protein CASSLNWGDPPFGANVLTF. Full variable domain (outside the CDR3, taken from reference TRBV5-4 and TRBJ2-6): ETGVTQSPTHLIKTRGQQVTLRCSSQSGHNTVSWYQQALGQGPQFIFQYYREEENGRGNFPPRFSGLQFPNYSSELNVNALELDDSALYLCASSLNWGDPPFGANVLTFGAGSRLTVL.

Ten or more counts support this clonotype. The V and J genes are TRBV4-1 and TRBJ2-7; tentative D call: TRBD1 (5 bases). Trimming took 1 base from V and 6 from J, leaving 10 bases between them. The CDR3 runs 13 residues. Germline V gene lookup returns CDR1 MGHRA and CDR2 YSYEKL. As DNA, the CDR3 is TGCGCCAGCAGCCAAGTCCTTAGGGGCGAGCAGTACTTC. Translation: CASSQVLRGEQYF.

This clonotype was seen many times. This CDR3 reads CASSEYLLAAASETQYF. The CDR3 nucleotides read TGTGCCAGCAGTGAATATCTCTTGGCGGCAGCTTCCGAGACCCAGTACTTC. This chain joins TRBV25-1 and TRBJ2-5; no clear D gene. CDR1 is MGHDK, CDR2 SYGVNS, per germline. V was shortened by 0 bases and J by 5 bases, with 19 bases between the two germline ends. This CDR3 is 17 amino acids long. Supplemented by reference TRBV25-1 and TRBJ2-5, the full variable domain reads EADIYQTPRYLVIGTGKKITLECSQTMGHDKMYWYQQDPGMELHLIHYSYGVNSTEKGDLSSESTVSRIRTEHFPLTLESARPSHTSQYLCASSEYLLAAASETQYFGPGTRLLVL.

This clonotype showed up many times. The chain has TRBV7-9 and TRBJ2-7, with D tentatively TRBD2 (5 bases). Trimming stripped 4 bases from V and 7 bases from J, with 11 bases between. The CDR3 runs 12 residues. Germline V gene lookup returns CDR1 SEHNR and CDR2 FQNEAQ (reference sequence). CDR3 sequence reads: CASSSSSGEQYF. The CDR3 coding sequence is TGTGCCAGCAGCTCCTCCTCGGGAGAGCAGTACTTC.

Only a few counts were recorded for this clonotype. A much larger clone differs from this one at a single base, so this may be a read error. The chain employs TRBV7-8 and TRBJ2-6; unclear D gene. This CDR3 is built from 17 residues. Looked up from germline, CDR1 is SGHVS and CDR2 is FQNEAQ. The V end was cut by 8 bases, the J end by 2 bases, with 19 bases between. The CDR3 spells CASSTQASSAGANVLTF. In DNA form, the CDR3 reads TGTGCCAGCTCCACCCAGGCCAGTTCTGCTGGGGCCAACGTCCTGACTTTC.

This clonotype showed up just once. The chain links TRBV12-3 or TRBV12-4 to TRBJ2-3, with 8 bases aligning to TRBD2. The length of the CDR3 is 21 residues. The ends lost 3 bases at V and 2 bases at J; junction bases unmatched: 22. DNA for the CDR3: TGTGCCAGCAGTTTGGAGGGACTAGGCGGCGGAACCACCCTTTACACAGATACGCAGTATTTT. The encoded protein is CASSLEGLGGGTTLYTDTQYF.

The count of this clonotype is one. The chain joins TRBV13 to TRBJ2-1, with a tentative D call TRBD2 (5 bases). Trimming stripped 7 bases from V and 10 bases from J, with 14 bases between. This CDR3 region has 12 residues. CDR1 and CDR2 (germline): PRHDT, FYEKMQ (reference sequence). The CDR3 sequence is CASNYRGLEQFF. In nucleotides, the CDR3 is TGTGCCAGCAATTACCGGGGTTTAGAGCAGTTCTTC.

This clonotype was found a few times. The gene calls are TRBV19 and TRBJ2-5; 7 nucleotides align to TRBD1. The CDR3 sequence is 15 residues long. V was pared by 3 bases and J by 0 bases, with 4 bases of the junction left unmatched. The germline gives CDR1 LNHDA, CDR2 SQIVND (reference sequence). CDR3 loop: CASSIGTDYQETQYF. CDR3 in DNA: TGTGCCAGTAGTATTGGGACAGACTACCAAGAGACCCAGTACTTC.

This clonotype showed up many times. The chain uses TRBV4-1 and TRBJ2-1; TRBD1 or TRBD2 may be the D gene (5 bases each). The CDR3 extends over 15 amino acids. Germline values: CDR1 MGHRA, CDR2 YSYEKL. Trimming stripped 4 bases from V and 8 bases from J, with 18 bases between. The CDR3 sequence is CASSRSGTRHDEQFF. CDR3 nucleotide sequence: TGCGCCAGCAGCCGGTCCGGGACCCGACACGATGAGCAGTTCTTC.

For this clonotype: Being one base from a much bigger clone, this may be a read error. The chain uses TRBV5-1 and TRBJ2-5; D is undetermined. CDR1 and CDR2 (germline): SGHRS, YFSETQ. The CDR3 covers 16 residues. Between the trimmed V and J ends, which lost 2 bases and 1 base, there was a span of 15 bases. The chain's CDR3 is CASSFSLKDLQETQYF. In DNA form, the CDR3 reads TGCGCCAGCAGCTTTAGTCTTAAGGACCTCCAAGAGACCCAGTACTTC.

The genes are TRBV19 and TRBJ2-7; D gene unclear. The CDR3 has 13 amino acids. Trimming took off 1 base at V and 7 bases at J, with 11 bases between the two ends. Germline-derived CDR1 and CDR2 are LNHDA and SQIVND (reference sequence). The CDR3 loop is CASSIGLFQEQYF. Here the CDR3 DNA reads TGTGCCAGTAGTATAGGACTGTTCCAGGAGCAGTACTTC.

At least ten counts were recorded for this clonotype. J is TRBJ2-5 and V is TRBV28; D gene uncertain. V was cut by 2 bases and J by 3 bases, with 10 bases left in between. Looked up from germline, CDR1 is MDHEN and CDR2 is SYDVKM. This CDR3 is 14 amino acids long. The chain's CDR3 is CASSLMNSEETQYF. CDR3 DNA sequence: TGTGCCAGCAGTTTAATGAACAGCGAAGAGACCCAGTACTTC.

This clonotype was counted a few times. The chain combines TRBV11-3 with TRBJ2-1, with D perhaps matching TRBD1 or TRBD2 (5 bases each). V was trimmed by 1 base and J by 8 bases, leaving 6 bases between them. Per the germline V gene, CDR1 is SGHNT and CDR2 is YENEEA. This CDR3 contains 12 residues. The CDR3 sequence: CASSLGGDEQFF. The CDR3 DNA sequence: TGTGCCAGCAGCTTAGGAGGGGATGAGCAGTTCTTC.

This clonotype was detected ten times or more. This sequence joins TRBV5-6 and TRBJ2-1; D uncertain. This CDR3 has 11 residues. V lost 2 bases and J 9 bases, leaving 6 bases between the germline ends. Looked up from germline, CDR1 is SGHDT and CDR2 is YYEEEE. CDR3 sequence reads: CASSFGVEQFF. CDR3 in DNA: TGTGCCAGCAGCTTCGGCGTTGAGCAGTTCTTC.

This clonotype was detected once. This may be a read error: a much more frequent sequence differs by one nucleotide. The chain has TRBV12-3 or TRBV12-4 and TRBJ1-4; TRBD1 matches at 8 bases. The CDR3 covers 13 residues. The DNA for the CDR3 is TGTGCCAGCCGAACAGGGGGGGAGGAAAAACTGGTTTTT. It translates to CASRTGGEEKLVF.

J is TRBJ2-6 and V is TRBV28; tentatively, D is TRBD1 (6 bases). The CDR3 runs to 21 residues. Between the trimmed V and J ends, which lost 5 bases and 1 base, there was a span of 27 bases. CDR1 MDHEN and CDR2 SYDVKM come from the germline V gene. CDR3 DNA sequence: TGTGCCAGCAGTCCGCCGACCCTCCCGGGACACTTAGCTTCTGGGGCCAACGTCCTGACTTTC. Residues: CASSPPTLPGHLASGANVLTF. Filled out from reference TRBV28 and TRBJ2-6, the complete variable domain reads DVKVTQSSRYLVKRTGEKVFLECVQDMDHENMFWYRQDPGLGLRLIYFSYDVKMKEKGDIPEGYSVSREKKERFSLILESASTNQTSMYLCASSPPTLPGHLASGANVLTFGAGSRLTVL.

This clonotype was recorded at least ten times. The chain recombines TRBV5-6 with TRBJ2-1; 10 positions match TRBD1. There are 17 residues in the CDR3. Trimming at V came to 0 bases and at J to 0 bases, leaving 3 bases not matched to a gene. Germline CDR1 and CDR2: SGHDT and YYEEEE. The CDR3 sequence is CASSLEGQGFSYNEQFF. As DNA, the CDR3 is TGTGCCAGCAGCTTGGAGGGACAGGGGTTCTCCTACAATGAGCAGTTCTTC.

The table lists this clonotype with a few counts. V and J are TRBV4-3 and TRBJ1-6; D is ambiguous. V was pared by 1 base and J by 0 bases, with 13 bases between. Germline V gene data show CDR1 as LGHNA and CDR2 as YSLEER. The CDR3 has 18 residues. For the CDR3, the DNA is TGCGCCAGCAGCCAAGTTGGTCCGGGGAGCTCCTATAATTCACCCCTCCACTTT. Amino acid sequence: CASSQVGPGSSYNSPLHF.

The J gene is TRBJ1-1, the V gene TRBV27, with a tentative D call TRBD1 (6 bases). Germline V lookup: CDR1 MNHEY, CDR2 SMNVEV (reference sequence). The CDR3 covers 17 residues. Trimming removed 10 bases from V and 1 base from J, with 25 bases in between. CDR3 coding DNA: TGTGCCACCGTTGGGCGCAGTCAGGGGTGGTCGAACACTGAAGCTTTCTTT. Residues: CATVGRSQGWSNTEAFF.

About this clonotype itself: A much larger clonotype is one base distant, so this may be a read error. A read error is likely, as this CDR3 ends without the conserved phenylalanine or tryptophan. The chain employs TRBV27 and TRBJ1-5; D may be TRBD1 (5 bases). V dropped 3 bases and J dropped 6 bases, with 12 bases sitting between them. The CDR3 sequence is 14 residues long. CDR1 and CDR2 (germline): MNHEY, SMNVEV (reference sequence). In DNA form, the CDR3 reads TGTGCCAGCAGTTTGAGCCAGGGTTTTCAGCCCCAGCATTTA. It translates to CASSLSQGFQPQHL.

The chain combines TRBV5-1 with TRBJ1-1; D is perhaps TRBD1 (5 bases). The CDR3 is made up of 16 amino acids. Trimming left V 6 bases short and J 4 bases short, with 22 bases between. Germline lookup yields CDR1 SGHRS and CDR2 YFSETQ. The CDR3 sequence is CASTLGFRGLGTEAFF. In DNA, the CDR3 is TGCGCCAGCACCCTGGGATTTCGGGGCTTGGGCACTGAAGCTTTCTTT.

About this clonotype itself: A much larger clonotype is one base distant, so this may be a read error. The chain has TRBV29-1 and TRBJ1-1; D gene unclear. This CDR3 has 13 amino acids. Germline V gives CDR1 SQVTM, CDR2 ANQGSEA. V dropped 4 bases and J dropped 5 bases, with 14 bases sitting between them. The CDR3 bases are TGCAGCGTTGGAGAGGAAGATAGTACTGAAGCTTTCTTT. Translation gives CSVGEEDSTEAFF.

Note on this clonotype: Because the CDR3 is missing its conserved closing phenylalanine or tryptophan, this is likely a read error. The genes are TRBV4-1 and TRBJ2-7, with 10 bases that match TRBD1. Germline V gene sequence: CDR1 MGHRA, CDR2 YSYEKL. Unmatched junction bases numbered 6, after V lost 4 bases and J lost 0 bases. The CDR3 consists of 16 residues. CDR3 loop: CASSPTGQGGSYEQYL. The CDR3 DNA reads TGCGCCAGCAGCCCCACCGGACAGGGGGGCTCCTACGAGCAGTACCTC.

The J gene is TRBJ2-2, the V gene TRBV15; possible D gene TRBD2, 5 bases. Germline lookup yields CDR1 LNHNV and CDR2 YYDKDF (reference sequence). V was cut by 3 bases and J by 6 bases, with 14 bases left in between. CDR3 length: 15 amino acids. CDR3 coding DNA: TGTGCCACCAGCAGTTTTAGCGCATTCTCCGGGGAGCTGTTTTTT. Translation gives CATSSFSAFSGELFF.